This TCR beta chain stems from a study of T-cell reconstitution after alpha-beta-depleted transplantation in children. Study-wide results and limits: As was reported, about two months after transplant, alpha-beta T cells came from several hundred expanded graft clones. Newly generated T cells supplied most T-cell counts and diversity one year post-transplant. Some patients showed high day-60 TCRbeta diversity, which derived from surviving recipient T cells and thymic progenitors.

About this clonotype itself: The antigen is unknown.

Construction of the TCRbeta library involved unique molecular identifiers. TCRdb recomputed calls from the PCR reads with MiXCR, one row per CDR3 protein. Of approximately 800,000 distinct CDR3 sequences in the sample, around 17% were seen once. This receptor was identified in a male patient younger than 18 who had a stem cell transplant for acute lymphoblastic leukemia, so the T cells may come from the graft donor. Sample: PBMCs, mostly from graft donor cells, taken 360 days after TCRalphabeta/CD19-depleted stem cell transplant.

The DNA of the CDR3 is TGTGCCAGCTCCCAAGAGACAGGAACCTACGAGCAGTACTTC. Encoded protein: CASSQETGTYEQYF. The V and J genes are TRBV18 and TRBJ2-7; perhaps TRBD1 as D (6 bases). This CDR3 is 14 amino acids long. V lost 6 bases, J lost 2 bases, and 14 bases lay in between. CDR1 is KGHSH and CDR2 is LQKENI in the germline V gene.